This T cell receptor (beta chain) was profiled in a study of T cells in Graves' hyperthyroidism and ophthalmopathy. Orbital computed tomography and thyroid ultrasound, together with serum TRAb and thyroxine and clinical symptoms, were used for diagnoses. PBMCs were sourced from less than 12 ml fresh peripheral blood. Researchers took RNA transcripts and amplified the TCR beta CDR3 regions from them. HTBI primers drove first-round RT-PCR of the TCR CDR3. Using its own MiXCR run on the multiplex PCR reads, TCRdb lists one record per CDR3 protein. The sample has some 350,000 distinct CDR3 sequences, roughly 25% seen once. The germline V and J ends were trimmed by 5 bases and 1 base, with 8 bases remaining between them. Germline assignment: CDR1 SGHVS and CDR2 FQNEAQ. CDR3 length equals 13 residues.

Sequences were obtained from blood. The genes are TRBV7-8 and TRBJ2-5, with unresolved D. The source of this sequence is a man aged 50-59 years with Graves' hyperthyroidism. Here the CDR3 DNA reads TGTGCCAGCAGCAAAGGGATCCAAGAGACCCAGTACTTC. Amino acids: CASSKGIQETQYF. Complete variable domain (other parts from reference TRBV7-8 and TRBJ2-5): GAGVSQSPRYKVAKRGQDVALRCDPISGHVSLFWYQQALGQGPEFLTYFQNEAQLDKSGLPSDRFFAERPEGSVSTLKIQRTQQEDSAVYLCASSKGIQETQYFGPGTRLLVL.